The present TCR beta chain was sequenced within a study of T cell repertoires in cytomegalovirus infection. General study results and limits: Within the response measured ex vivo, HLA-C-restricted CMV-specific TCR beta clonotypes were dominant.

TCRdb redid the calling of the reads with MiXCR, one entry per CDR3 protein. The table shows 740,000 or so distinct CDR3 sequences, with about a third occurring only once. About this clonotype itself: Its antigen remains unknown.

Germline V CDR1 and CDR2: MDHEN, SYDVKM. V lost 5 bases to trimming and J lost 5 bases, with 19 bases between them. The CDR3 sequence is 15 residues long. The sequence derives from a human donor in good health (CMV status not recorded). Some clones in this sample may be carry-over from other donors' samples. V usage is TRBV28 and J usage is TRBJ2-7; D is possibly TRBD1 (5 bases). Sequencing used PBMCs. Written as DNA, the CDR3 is TGTGCCAGCAGTCTTCAGGGTCTCGTTCTCGACGAGCAGTACTTC. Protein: CASSLQGLVLDEQYF.